This TCR beta chain appears in the sequencing data of a study of Tregs in tolerant kidney transplant recipients. Profiled with immunoSEQ multiplex PCR; TCRdb holds only in-frame clones, not every one. The repertoire includes about 240,000 clones, about 80% of them detected once, and 0.64% sits in the top ten. Trimming shortened V by 4 bases and J by 4 bases, and 10 bases separated the two germline ends. In germline, CDR1 is LNHDA, CDR2 SQIVND (reference sequence). The CDR3 spans 13 residues. The sample taken for sequencing was CD4+ T cells from blood. The rearrangement joins TRBV19 to TRBJ1-2; D might be TRBD1 (5 bases). The clonotype was recovered from a human donor in good health. CDR3 in amino acids: CASSRGVVYGYTF. The CDR3 nucleotides read TGTGCCAGTAGTAGGGGGGTTGTCTATGGCTACACCTTC.